This TCR beta chain was captured in a study of early T cells in non-severe SARS-CoV-2 infection. Across the study: Sequencing targeted bulk RNA from unsorted whole blood, leaving chains unpaired. Study conclusions and caveats: VDJdb-based annotation leaned toward anti-spike CD8 responses and missed private and CD4 specificities.

Individual cDNA molecules were tagged with unique molecular identifiers, the study reported. Each CDR3 protein is one row after TCRdb ran MiXCR on the 5' RACE reads. The repertoire holds tens of thousands of distinct CDR3 sequences, with 5.6% as singletons. This clonotype was counted many times. Its matching antigen is unknown. CDR1 and CDR2 from the germline V gene are ENHRY and SYGVKD. With 8 bases removed from V and 3 bases from J, the gap between germline ends came to 13 bases. The CDR3 loop spans 13 amino acids. Sequenced: whole blood. The clonotype comes from an adult who was a healthcare worker with PCR-confirmed SARS-CoV-2 infection or an uninfected control (not recorded which). This chain links TRBV10-3 with TRBJ1-2; D remains ambiguous. As DNA, the CDR3 is TGTGCCATCTCCCGAGACGGGTACTATGGCTACACCTTC. Amino acid sequence: CAISRDGYYGYTF.